This T cell receptor (beta chain) emerged from a study of cytomegalovirus exposure and HLA in healthy donors. Primers for the PCR totalled 60 Vbeta and 13 Jbeta. Assay used: immunoSEQ multiplex PCR; TCRdb lists only in-frame clones, some missing. The sample holds around 130,000 clones; roughly 74% are singletons and the top ten take 5.5% to 8.5%. This CDR3 comprises 15 residues. Germline CDR1 SEHNR, CDR2 FQNEAQ (reference sequence). The trim removed 1 base at V and 6 bases at J, leaving 5 bases unmatched. The source is a man in his forties in good health and CMV-seropositive. Input material: PBMCs. This chain joins TRBV7-9 and TRBJ2-2, with 7 bases aligning to TRBD2. The CDR3 DNA sequence: TGTGCCAGCAGCTTAGGTCGTAGCGGGCCCGGGGAGCTGTTTTTT. Its protein is CASSLGRSGPGELFF.